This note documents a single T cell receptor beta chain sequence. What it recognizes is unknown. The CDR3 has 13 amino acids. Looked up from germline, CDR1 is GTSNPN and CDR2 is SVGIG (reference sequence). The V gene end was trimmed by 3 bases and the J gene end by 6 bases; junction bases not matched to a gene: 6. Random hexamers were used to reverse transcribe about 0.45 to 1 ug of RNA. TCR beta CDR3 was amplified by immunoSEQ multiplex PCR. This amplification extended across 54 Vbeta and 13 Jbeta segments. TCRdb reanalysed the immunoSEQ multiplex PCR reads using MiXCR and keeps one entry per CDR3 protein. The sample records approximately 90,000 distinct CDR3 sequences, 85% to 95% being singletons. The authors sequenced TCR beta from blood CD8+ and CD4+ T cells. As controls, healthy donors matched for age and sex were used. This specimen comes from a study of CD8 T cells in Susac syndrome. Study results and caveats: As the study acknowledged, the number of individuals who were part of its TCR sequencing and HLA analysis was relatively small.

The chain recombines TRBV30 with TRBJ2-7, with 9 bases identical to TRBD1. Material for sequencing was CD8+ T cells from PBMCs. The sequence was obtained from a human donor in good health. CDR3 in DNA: TGTGCCTGGAGCCTGGACAGGGGCTTCGAGCAGTACTTC. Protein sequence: CAWSLDRGFEQYF. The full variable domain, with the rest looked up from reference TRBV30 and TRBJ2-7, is SQTIHQWPATLVQPVGSPLSLECTVEGTSNPNLYWYRQAAGRGLQLLFYSVGIGQISSEVPQNLSASRPQDRQFILSSKKLLLSDSGFYLCAWSLDRGFEQYFGPGTRLTVT.